The 27 T cell receptor beta chains below were found in one sample sequenced in a study of cytomegalovirus exposure and HLA in healthy donors. Method: immunoSEQ multiplex PCR; TCRdb's copy keeps in-frame clones and lacks some. This sample has approximately 210,000 clones; 86% occur once, and the top ten carry over 1.3%. Sequenced input: PBMCs. The receptors originated from a young woman in good health and CMV-seronegative.

This chain connects TRBV2 to TRBJ2-5, with no clear D. Between the trimmed V and J ends, which lost 3 bases and 2 bases, there was a span of 10 bases. Germline CDR1 and CDR2: SNHLY and FYNNEI. This CDR3 is built from 14 residues. CDR3 sequence reads: CASSDLRGQETQYF. For the CDR3, the DNA is TGTGCCAGCAGTGATCTGCGAGGACAAGAGACCCAGTACTTC.

This rearrangement joins TRBV9 to TRBJ2-7; 11 bases are a match to TRBD1. Germline V gene sequence: CDR1 SGDLS, CDR2 YYNGEE. The V and J ends lost 4 bases and 4 bases, in that order; junction bases with no gene match: 4. CDR3 length: 14 amino acids. CDR3 bases: TGTGCCAGCAGCTCGGGGGACAGGGGGTACGAGCAGTACTTC. Its translation is CASSSGDRGYEQYF.

CDR3 sequence (DNA): TGTGCCAGCAGCTTCCGAGGGGGCGCGGGCACAGATACGCAGTATTTT. It translates to CASSFRGGAGTDTQYF. The chain combines TRBV7-2 with TRBJ2-3, with 7 bases matching TRBD1. The CDR3 contains 16 residues. Germline lookup yields CDR1 SGHTA and CDR2 FQGNSA. J gave up 1 base and V 3 bases, and 7 bases lay outside the gene matches.

Only one count was recorded for this clone. This chain uses TRBV19 with TRBJ2-7, with 9 nucleotides matching TRBD1. This CDR3 spans 16 amino acids. CDR1 is LNHDA, CDR2 SQIVND, per germline (reference sequence). V lost 4 bases and J lost 2; bases outside the gene matches: 9. The CDR3 sequence is CASSTLTGTGTYEQYF. As DNA, the CDR3 is TGTGCCAGTAGTACGTTGACCGGGACAGGGACCTACGAGCAGTACTTC.

This clone was seen once. CDR3 in DNA: TGCGCCAGCAGTTGGAGAGGTGAGGACACTGAAGCTTTCTTT. It encodes CASSWRGEDTEAFF. The rearrangement uses TRBV5-1 and TRBJ1-1; D gene ambiguous. Germline loops: CDR1 SGHRS, CDR2 YFSETQ. There are 14 residues in the CDR3. Trimming left V 5 bases short and J 3 bases short, with 14 bases between.

This chain links TRBV7-9 with TRBJ2-7, with D uncertain. Trimming shortened V by 4 bases and J by 2 bases, and 12 bases separated the two germline ends. Germline CDR1 SEHNR, CDR2 FQNEAQ (reference sequence). The CDR3 covers 14 residues. CDR3: CASSSGGDPYEQYF. CDR3 in DNA: TGTGCCAGCAGCTCCGGCGGAGATCCCTACGAGCAGTACTTC.

The rearrangement links TRBV11-3 to TRBJ1-1; 8 nucleotides agree with TRBD1. Germline V gene sequence: CDR1 SGHNT, CDR2 YENEEA. J gave up 6 bases and V 5 bases, and 8 bases lay outside the gene matches. This CDR3 region has 14 residues. CDR3 in amino acids: CASSPGQGGPEAFF. DNA for the CDR3: TGTGCCAGCAGCCCCGGACAGGGAGGCCCTGAAGCTTTCTTT. Variable domain in full (rest from reference TRBV11-3 and TRBJ1-1): EAGVVQSPRYKIIEKKQPVAFWCNPISGHNTLYWYLQNLGQGPELLIRYENEEAVDDSQLPKDRFSAERLKGVDSTLKIQPAELGDSAVYLCASSPGQGGPEAFFGQGTRLTVV.

V and J are TRBV18 and TRBJ1-5; D uncertain. CDR1 is KGHSH, CDR2 LQKENI, per germline. V was trimmed by 3 bases and J by 5 bases, leaving 8 bases between them. The CDR3 runs 13 residues. The CDR3 loop reads CASSPVGDQPQHF. The CDR3, as DNA: TGTGCCAGCTCACCTGTAGGAGATCAGCCCCAGCATTTT.

The V call is TRBV18, the J call TRBJ1-2; TRBD1 agrees at 8 bases. In germline, CDR1 is KGHSH, CDR2 LQKENI. The trim removed 3 bases at V and 5 bases at J, leaving 5 bases unmatched. The CDR3 sequence is 14 residues long. The CDR3 spells CASSPGGQEYGYTF. CDR3 coding DNA: TGTGCCAGCTCACCGGGGGGACAGGAGTATGGCTACACCTTC.

This clone was seen a few times. The chain joins TRBV6-4 to TRBJ2-3; 10 nucleotides line up with TRBD2. V dropped 3 bases and J dropped 4; count of bases not matched to a gene: 7. Germline V lookup: CDR1 MRHNA, CDR2 SNTAGT. The CDR3 sequence is 16 residues long. The CDR3 sequence is CASSEGSGRAADTQYF. Written as DNA, the CDR3 is TGTGCCAGCAGTGAGGGCAGCGGGAGGGCCGCAGATACGCAGTATTTT.

In nucleotides, the CDR3 is TGTGCCAGCAGGCCCCTTCAGTATTGGGCTAATGAGCAGTTCTTC. Translation gives CASRPLQYWANEQFF. The rearrangement links TRBV6-5 to TRBJ2-1; D remains ambiguous. The germline V gene has CDR1 MNHEY and CDR2 SVGAGI. The CDR3 is 15 residues long. The germline V and J ends were trimmed by 6 bases and 7 bases, with 19 bases remaining between them.

The chain recombines TRBV10-1 with TRBJ2-7; D is perhaps TRBD2 (5 bases). CDR3 size: 12 residues. From germline, CDR1 is WNHNN and CDR2 SYGVQD (reference sequence). The V gene lost 5 bases and the J gene lost 3 bases, with 8 bases spanning the gap. DNA for the CDR3: TGCGCCAGCAGTCCCGAGGGCTACGAGCAGTACTTC. It translates to CASSPEGYEQYF.

The chain couples TRBV7-9 to TRBJ1-1; D remains ambiguous. The CDR3 has 16 residues. Germline V gives CDR1 SEHNR, CDR2 FQNEAQ (reference sequence). Between the trimmed V and J ends, which lost 5 bases and 3 bases, there was a span of 19 bases. The CDR3 sequence: CASSVNLLRGDTEAFF. For the CDR3, the DNA is TGTGCCAGCAGCGTAAACCTCCTCCGGGGTGACACTGAAGCTTTCTTT. The complete variable domain, with remaining parts taken from reference TRBV7-9 and TRBJ1-1, reads DTGVSQNPRHKITKRGQNVTFRCDPISEHNRLYWYRQTLGQGPEFLTYFQNEAQLEKSRLLSDRFSAERPKGSFSTLEIQRTEQGDSAMYLCASSVNLLRGDTEAFFGQGTRLTVV.

This chain uses TRBV4-1 with TRBJ2-7; tentatively, D is TRBD2 (7 bases). There are 18 residues in the CDR3. Germline CDR1 and CDR2: MGHRA and YSYEKL. The V and J ends lost 4 bases and 0 bases respectively, with 22 bases between them. Written as DNA, the CDR3 is TGCGCCAGCAGCCCCCTGCCCGCCCCCGGGGGGCCCTCCTACGAGCAGTACTTC. It codes for CASSPLPAPGGPSYEQYF.

The rearrangement uses TRBV5-4 and TRBJ1-1; 9 positions agree with TRBD1. V shed 3 bases and J 5 bases; nucleotides not matched to a gene: 14. Germline V gives CDR1 SGHNT, CDR2 YYREEE (reference sequence). CDR3 length: 17 residues. CDR3 protein: CASSYDLQTGGRTEAFF. The CDR3 region has the DNA TGTGCCAGCAGCTACGATCTCCAGACAGGGGGACGGACTGAAGCTTTCTTT. The entire variable domain, with the rest obtained from reference TRBV5-4 and TRBJ1-1, is as follows: ETGVTQSPTHLIKTRGQQVTLRCSSQSGHNTVSWYQQALGQGPQFIFQYYREEENGRGNFPPRFSGLQFPNYSSELNVNALELDDSALYLCASSYDLQTGGRTEAFFGQGTRLTVV.

The rearrangement joins TRBV18 to TRBJ2-5; 13 bases match TRBD2. CDR1 is KGHSH, CDR2 LQKENI, per germline. The J segment lost 0 bases and the V segment lost 9 bases, leaving 10 bases of the junction unmatched. The CDR3 is 17 amino acids. CDR3 nucleotide sequence: TGTGCCAGTCGGAGGGGGACTAGCGGGATGTACCAAGAGACCCAGTACTTC. The encoded protein is CASRRGTSGMYQETQYF.

This clone turned up a few times. The genes are TRBV29-1 and TRBJ2-1; tentatively, D is TRBD1 (5 bases). Trimming took off 5 bases at V and 6 bases at J, with 11 bases between the two ends. CDR1 and CDR2 from the germline V gene are SQVTM and ANQGSEA. The CDR3 loop spans 12 amino acids. CDR3 sequence reads: CSVRPGSNEQFF. CDR3 nucleotides: TGCAGCGTTAGGCCAGGGTCCAATGAGCAGTTCTTC.

The CDR3 loop is CASSEQGARNTEAFF. The CDR3 nucleotides read TGCGCCAGCAGCGAACAGGGGGCACGGAACACTGAAGCTTTCTTT. V gene TRBV5-1 combines with J gene TRBJ1-1; 9 bases are shared with TRBD1. Germline-derived CDR1 and CDR2 are SGHRS and YFSETQ. Trimming removed 4 bases from V and 1 base from J; junction bases left unmatched: 5. The CDR3 has 15 amino acids. Filled out from reference TRBV5-1 and TRBJ1-1, the complete variable domain reads KAGVTQTPRYLIKTRGQQVTLSCSPISGHRSVSWYQQTPGQGLQFLFEYFSETQRNKGNFPGRFSGRQFSNSRSEMNVSTLELGDSALYLCASSEQGARNTEAFFGQGTRLTVV.

In its sample, this clone was seen a few times. This chain uses TRBV19 with TRBJ2-3; D may be TRBD1 (6 bases). Trimming pared 3 bases from V and 0 bases from J, leaving 10 bases between. CDR3 length equals 15 residues. Germline assignment: CDR1 LNHDA and CDR2 SQIVND (reference sequence). CDR3 sequence (DNA): TGTGCCAGTAGTATGGGGGCTGCTAGCACAGATACGCAGTATTTT. Its translation: CASSMGAASTDTQYF. Based on the CDR3 plus reference TRBV19 and TRBJ2-3, the full variable domain is DGGITQSPKYLFRKEGQNVTLSCEQNLNHDAMYWYRQDPGQGLRLIYYSQIVNDFQKGDIAEGYSVSREKKESFPLTVTSAQKNPTAFYLCASSMGAASTDTQYFGPGTRLTVL.

This chain connects TRBV10-3 to TRBJ2-7; D gene ambiguous. The CDR3 length is 16 residues. Looked up from germline, CDR1 is ENHRY and CDR2 is SYGVKD. Between the trimmed V and J ends, which lost 0 bases and 3 bases, there was a span of 15 bases. The CDR3 reads CAISESSSRPLYEQYF. CDR3 bases: TGTGCCATCAGTGAGTCGAGTTCCCGCCCTCTCTACGAGCAGTACTTC.

This clone showed up just once. This chain uses TRBV4-1 with TRBJ2-3; 13 bases map to TRBD2. The CDR3 has 17 residues. V was pared by 3 bases and J by 4 bases, with 7 bases of the junction left unmatched. Germline CDR1 and CDR2: MGHRA and YSYEKL. CDR3 amino acids: CASSQVLAGGPADTQYF. The CDR3 DNA sequence: TGCGCCAGCAGCCAGGTACTAGCGGGGGGGCCAGCAGATACGCAGTATTTT.

This clone was observed a few times. The J gene is TRBJ1-1, the V gene TRBV15; 7 bases fit TRBD1. The V and J ends lost 7 bases and 0 bases, in that order; junction bases with no gene match: 8. CDR3 length: 15 amino acids. The germline gives CDR1 LNHNV, CDR2 YYDKDF (reference sequence). The CDR3 nucleotides are TGTGCCACCAACTTCGAGACAGGGATGAACACTGAAGCTTTCTTT. This sequence encodes CATNFETGMNTEAFF.

This clone has only a few counts. This sequence joins TRBV19 and TRBJ1-1; D unresolved. Germline CDR1 is LNHDA and CDR2 is SQIVND (reference sequence). Trimming removed 11 bases from V and 1 base from J, with 11 bases in between. The CDR3 is 12 residues long. CDR3 sequence reads: CAVLRENTEAFF. CDR3 DNA sequence: TGTGCCGTGCTGAGAGAGAACACTGAAGCTTTCTTT.

The chain carries TRBV7-6 and TRBJ2-1; TRBD2 matches 7 bases. The CDR3 totals 17 residues. Germline-derived CDR1 and CDR2 are SGHVS and FNYEAQ. The V gene end was trimmed by 2 bases and the J gene end by 5 bases; junction bases not matched to a gene: 12. The CDR3 protein is CASSLIPAGDRHNEQFF. CDR3 DNA sequence: TGTGCCAGCAGCTTAATCCCCGCGGGGGATAGGCACAATGAGCAGTTCTTC.

The chain is built from TRBV5-1 and TRBJ2-3, with TRBD1 identical over 8 bases. Per germline, CDR1 SGHRS and CDR2 YFSETQ. The CDR3 loop spans 17 amino acids. V dropped 0 bases and J dropped 6; count of bases not matched to a gene: 12. CDR3 bases: TGCGCCAGCAGCTTGGAGGTGACAGGGGTTCGATCTGATACGCAGTATTTT. It is translated as CASSLEVTGVRSDTQYF. The full variable domain, with the rest looked up from reference TRBV5-1 and TRBJ2-3, is KAGVTQTPRYLIKTRGQQVTLSCSPISGHRSVSWYQQTPGQGLQFLFEYFSETQRNKGNFPGRFSGRQFSNSRSEMNVSTLELGDSALYLCASSLEVTGVRSDTQYFGPGTRLTVL.

About this clone: One end of the junction does not line up with germline, which may come from a read error. The CDR3: CASVGQGVYAQYF. CDR3 DNA: TGTGCCAGCGTGGGACAGGGGGTTTACGCGCAGTACTTC. V usage is TRBV25-1 and J usage is TRBJ2-7, with TRBD1 identical over 11 bases. Germline assignment: CDR1 MGHDK and CDR2 SYGVNS. The CDR3 consists of 13 residues.

The rearrangement uses TRBV4-2 and TRBJ2-5, with 10 nucleotides matching TRBD2. Germline V lookup: CDR1 LGHNA, CDR2 YNFKEQ. The CDR3 loop spans 16 amino acids. J gave up 0 bases and V 4 bases, and 5 bases lay outside the gene matches. CDR3 sequence: CASSRVSGGDQETQYF. In DNA form, the CDR3 reads TGTGCCAGCAGCCGAGTAAGCGGGGGGGACCAAGAGACCCAGTACTTC.